Listed below are T cell receptor beta chains from one sample, sequenced in a study of cytomegalovirus exposure and HLA in healthy donors. Using immunoSEQ multiplex PCR, the repertoire was profiled, and TCRdb retains in-frame clones only, with some absent. The sample lists more than 85,000 clones; around three quarters were seen once. The sequencing sample was made of PBMCs. These TCRs come from a young woman in good health and CMV-seronegative. Each CDR3 is given with its conserved first and last residue. D genes are given only for firm matches. Rows give clone size only sometimes, using once, few, many, or a class for an expanded clone.

V gene	clone size	D gene	J gene	CDR3 protein	CDR3 DNA
TRBV28	NA	NA	TRBJ2-7	CASGLEQGRYEQYF	TGTGCCAGCGGCCTCGAGCAGGGAAGGTACGAGCAGTACTTC
TRBV7-2	NA	TRBD2	TRBJ2-7	CASSLSGFRGGRPEQYF	TGTGCCAGCAGCTTGTCGGGTTTCCGCGGGGGGAGGCCCGAGCAGTACTTC
TRBV5-1	NA	TRBD2	TRBJ2-7	CASSPGTSGTYEQYF	TGCGCCAGCAGCCCCGGGACTAGCGGGACCTACGAGCAGTACTTC
TRBV15	NA	TRBD1	TRBJ2-1	CATSRGGQGRDEQFF	TGTGCCACCAGCAGGGGGGGACAGGGGCGGGACGAGCAGTTCTTC
TRBV4-1	NA	TRBD2	TRBJ2-2	CASRRTSGFNTGELFF	TGCGCCAGCAGGAGGACTAGCGGCTTCAACACCGGGGAGCTGTTTTTT
TRBV5-1	few	NA	TRBJ1-4	CASSLGLINEKLFF	TGCGCCAGCAGCTTGGGACTGATTAATGAAAAACTGTTTTTT
TRBV7-9	NA	TRBD2	TRBJ2-3	CASRMTPGLAGTHTQYF	TGTGCCAGCAGAATGACTCCGGGACTAGCGGGAACTCATACGCAGTATTTT
TRBV10-2	NA	TRBD2	TRBJ2-1	CASSQGTSVYNEQFF	TGCGCCAGCAGTCAAGGGACTAGCGTTTACAATGAGCAGTTCTTC
TRBV7-9	NA	NA	TRBJ1-2	CASSPSQGSENNYGYTF	TGTGCCAGCAGCCCGAGTCAGGGGTCAGAGAATAACTATGGCTACACCTTC
TRBV7-6	NA	TRBD1	TRBJ1-1	CASSYTGGTEAFF	TGTGCCAGCAGCTATACAGGGGGCACTGAAGCTTTCTTT
TRBV14	NA	NA	TRBJ2-7	CASSQVERSSYEQYF	TGTGCCAGCAGCCAAGTCGAGAGAAGCTCCTACGAGCAGTACTTC
TRBV7-2	once	NA	TRBJ1-5	CASSDQGMSNQPQHF	TGTGCCAGCAGCGACCAGGGGATGAGCAATCAGCCCCAGCATTTT
TRBV4-1	NA	TRBD1	TRBJ2-2	CASSQATGVAGELFF	TGCGCCAGCAGCCAAGCGACAGGGGTGGCCGGGGAGCTGTTTTTT
TRBV19	NA	NA	TRBJ1-5	CASSNLDQPQHF	TGTGCCAGTAGTAACTTGGATCAGCCCCAGCATTTT
TRBV6-6	NA	NA	TRBJ1-2	CASTEGTYGYTF	TGTGCCAGCACGGAGGGCACCTATGGCTACACCTTC
TRBV28	NA	NA	TRBJ1-2	CASSLPSNYGYTF	TGTGCCAGCAGTTTACCCAGTAACTATGGCTACACCTTC
TRBV5-1	NA	TRBD1	TRBJ1-2	CASSLDRGITGYTF	TGCGCCAGCAGCTTAGACAGGGGGATAACGGGCTACACCTTC
TRBV11-2	NA	NA	TRBJ1-2	CASSLEGEPTEYYGYTF	TGTGCCAGCAGCTTAGAGGGCGAGCCTACGGAATACTATGGCTACACCTTC
TRBV25-1	NA	NA	TRBJ1-2	CASSEDRHRAHYGYTF	TGTGCCAGCAGTGAAGATCGTCACAGGGCGCACTATGGCTACACCTTC
TRBV9	NA	TRBD2	TRBJ2-1	CASSPRVRGGHNEQFF	TGTGCCAGCAGCCCCAGGGTCCGGGGGGGCCACAATGAGCAGTTCTTC
TRBV2	NA	TRBD2	TRBJ2-1	CASSETSGQLGNEQFF	TGTGCCAGCAGTGAAACTAGCGGCCAGCTCGGCAATGAGCAGTTCTTC
TRBV2	NA	TRBD1	TRBJ1-5	CASVKTGEGNQPQHF	TGTGCCAGCGTTAAGACAGGGGAAGGCAATCAGCCCCAGCATTTT
TRBV4-1	NA	TRBD2	TRBJ2-1	CASSQVGTSVYNEQFF	TGCGCCAGCAGCCAAGTTGGGACTAGCGTCTACAATGAGCAGTTCTTC
TRBV13	NA	TRBD2	TRBJ2-7	CASSLGATSGSYEQYF	TGTGCCAGCAGCTTAGGAGCGACTAGCGGGAGCTACGAGCAGTACTTC
TRBV11-2	NA	TRBD2	TRBJ2-7	CASSSTTSLSYEQYF	TGTGCCAGCAGCTCCACGACTAGCTTGAGCTACGAGCAGTACTTC
TRBV7-2	few	NA	TRBJ1-2	CASSLTLVGDGYTF	TGTGCCAGCAGCCTAACACTCGTGGGAGATGGCTACACCTTC
TRBV5-4	NA	NA	TRBJ2-7	CASSLGRSPYEQYF	TGTGCCAGCAGCTTAGGGAGGAGCCCCTACGAGCAGTACTTC
TRBV2	NA	NA	TRBJ1-5	CASNQGGYNQPQHF	TGTGCCAGCAACCAAGGGGGTTACAATCAGCCCCAGCATTTT
TRBV6-5	NA	NA	TRBJ1-6	CASTIGQGGSPLHF	TGTGCCAGCACCATCGGGCAGGGTGGTTCACCCCTCCACTTT
TRBV4-1	NA	NA	TRBJ1-3	CASSQVGVQGLSSGNTIYF	TGCGCCAGCAGCCAAGTAGGGGTACAGGGTCTCTCGTCTGGAAACACCATATATTTT
TRBV19	NA	TRBD1	TRBJ1-1	CASSKPPFNRGRVSTEAFF	TGTGCCAGTAGTAAACCACCATTCAACAGGGGGCGCGTGAGCACTGAAGCTTTCTTT
TRBV5-4	NA	TRBD1	TRBJ1-4	CASSLAGGTGLETNEKLFF	TGTGCCAGCAGCTTGGCAGGGGGGACAGGGCTGGAGACTAATGAAAAACTGTTTTTT
TRBV6-5	NA	TRBD1	TRBJ2-7	CASSYSGTGGYEQYF	TGTGCCAGCAGTTACTCGGGGACAGGGGGCTACGAGCAGTACTTC
TRBV7-6	NA	TRBD1	TRBJ1-1	CASSMGTGLNTEAFF	TGTGCCAGCAGCATGGGGACAGGATTGAACACTGAAGCTTTCTTT
TRBV19	NA	NA	TRBJ2-2	CASSVRVVSGELFF	TGTGCCAGTAGTGTCAGGGTCGTTAGCGGGGAGCTGTTTTTT
TRBV7-2	NA	TRBD1	TRBJ2-5	CASSPQGTGRRETQYF	TGTGCCAGCAGCCCTCAAGGGACAGGGAGAAGAGAGACCCAGTACTTC
TRBV27	NA	NA	TRBJ2-1	CASSPYTGEQFF	TGTGCCAGCAGTCCCTACACGGGAGAGCAGTTCTTC
TRBV5-4	NA	NA	TRBJ1-3	CASSLGRGAETGNTIYF	TGTGCCAGCAGCTTGGGGCGGGGTGCGGAGACTGGAAACACCATATATTTT
TRBV4-2	NA	NA	TRBJ2-5	CASSQDTVGEETQYF	TGTGCCAGCAGCCAAGATACCGTGGGAGAAGAGACCCAGTACTTC
TRBV7-9	NA	NA	TRBJ1-2	CASSPGTLIYGYTF	TGTGCCAGCAGCCCTGGTACTCTCATCTATGGCTACACCTTC
TRBV7-2	once	NA	TRBJ2-5	CASSLRTAGETQYF	TGTGCCAGCAGCCTGAGGACTGCCGGGGAGACCCAGTACTTC
TRBV6-5	NA	TRBD2	TRBJ2-1	CASREGEYNEQFF	TGTGCCAGCCGGGAGGGAGAATACAATGAGCAGTTCTTC
TRBV30	NA	NA	TRBJ2-1	CAWSDRTEQFF	TGTGCCTGGAGTGACAGGACCGAGCAGTTCTTC
TRBV7-2	NA	NA	TRBJ2-5	CASSLGQGQETQYF	TGTGCCAGCAGCTTAGGGCAGGGGCAAGAGACCCAGTACTTC
TRBV10-3	NA	NA	TRBJ1-2	CAISAGGRSYGYTF	TGTGCCATCAGTGCGGGGGGACGGAGCTATGGCTACACCTTC
TRBV18	NA	NA	TRBJ1-3	CASSLDTPGNTIYF	TGTGCCAGCTCACTGGACACCCCTGGAAACACCATATATTTT
TRBV4-1	NA	TRBD1	TRBJ2-7	CASSQAGQGIYEQYF	TGCGCCAGCAGCCAAGCGGGACAGGGTATCTACGAGCAGTACTTC
TRBV5-1	NA	TRBD1	TRBJ2-5	CASSFEGTAKETQYF	TGCGCCAGCAGCTTCGAAGGGACAGCCAAAGAGACCCAGTACTTC
TRBV18	NA	NA	TRBJ1-2	CASSPRTGNGYGYTF	TGTGCCAGCTCACCCCGGACGGGGAATGGCTATGGCTACACCTTC